These T cell receptor beta chains were read from a single sample in a study of identical twins. Via MiXCR, TCRdb re-called the 5' RACE reads, giving one row per CDR3 protein. In the table there are fewer than 550,000 distinct CDR3 sequences, 12% to 15% of which are singletons. These data were likewise used in another study, on yellow fever vaccine responses in identical twins.

The sample was CD4+ T cells sorted from blood. The receptors originated from a young woman in good health. Each CDR3 is given with its conserved first and last residue. A D gene is named only where the DNA matches it firmly. The size field is filled for only some rows; it gives once, few, many or a size class.

V,size,length,J,D,DNA,CDR3
TRBV18,NA,14,TRBJ2-5,NA,TGTGCCAGCTCTAGGACAGATTACCAAGAGACCCAGTACTTC,CASSRTDYQETQYF
TRBV7-3,few,14,TRBJ2-2,TRBD1,TGTGCCAGCAGCTTAGACAGGGGATACGGGGAGCTGTTTTTT,CASSLDRGYGELFF
TRBV24-1,NA,11,TRBJ1-2,NA,TGTGCCACCAGTGATTTCAATGGCTACACCTTC,CATSDFNGYTF
TRBV28,NA,15,TRBJ2-1,TRBD2,TGTGCCAGCAGGCTCGGGACTAGCGGGAGAGTAGGTCCGTTCTTC,CASRLGTSGRVGPFF
TRBV7-8,NA,15,TRBJ2-7,TRBD2,TGTGCCAGCAGCTCCTCGGGACTAGCGAACCTAGGGCAGTACTTC,CASSSSGLANLGQYF
TRBV6-5,few,15,TRBJ1-3,NA,TGTGCCAGCAGTTACGTCGGCGGCCCTGGAAACACCATATATTTT,CASSYVGGPGNTIYF
TRBV29-1,few,11,TRBJ2-5,NA,TGCAGCGTTGACGAGGAAAAGACCCAGTACTTC,CSVDEEKTQYF
TRBV20-1,few,20,TRBJ2-1,TRBD2,TGCAGTGCTAGAGCCCTGACAATAGCGGGGGGGCAGTCAAAGCACAATGAGCAGTTCTTC,CSARALTIAGGQSKHNEQFF
TRBV29-1,many,16,TRBJ1-2,TRBD1,TGCAGCGTTGAAGTGATCCAGGGGGCGCATTGGTATGGCTACACCTTC,CSVEVIQGAHWYGYTF
TRBV5-1,NA,15,TRBJ2-7,TRBD1,TGCGCCAGCAGCTTGCAGACAGGGGACCCCTACGAGCAGTACTTC,CASSLQTGDPYEQYF
TRBV28,NA,14,TRBJ1-2,TRBD1,TGTGCCAGCAGTCGACCGACAGGGGTTCATGGCTACACCTTC,CASSRPTGVHGYTF
TRBV5-1,NA,15,TRBJ1-4,TRBD1,TGCGCCAGCAGCGGACAGGGTTCAACTAATGAAAAACTGTTTTTT,CASSGQGSTNEKLFF
TRBV5-1,NA,16,TRBJ2-3,TRBD2,TGCGCCAGCAGCTCGGGTACTAGCGAAAGCACAGATACGCAGTATTTT,CASSSGTSESTDTQYF
TRBV5-1,NA,15,TRBJ2-3,NA,TGCGCCAGCAGCTTGGATGGACGGACCACAGATACGCAGTATTTT,CASSLDGRTTDTQYF
TRBV12-3/TRBV12-4,NA,15,TRBJ2-1,TRBD2,TGTGCCAGCAGAGCGGGACTTCGCAAGGGCGGGGAGCAGTTCTTC,CASRAGLRKGGEQFF
TRBV24-1,NA,15,TRBJ2-1,TRBD2,TGTGCCACCAGTGTTCAAAGCGGGAGTCCCAATGAGCAGTTCTTC,CATSVQSGSPNEQFF
TRBV28,NA,15,TRBJ2-2,TRBD1,TGTGCCAGCCGAACAGGGGGCGGAAACACCGGGGAGCTGTTTTTT,CASRTGGGNTGELFF
TRBV7-7,few,15,TRBJ2-1,NA,TGTGCCAGCAGCACCCAGGAGACGTTCTACAATGAGCAGTTCTTC,CASSTQETFYNEQFF
TRBV11-2,NA,14,TRBJ2-1,NA,TGTGCCAGCAGGGAAGGGGGTCCCTACAATGAGCAGTTCTTC,CASREGGPYNEQFF
TRBV14,NA,14,TRBJ2-3,NA,TGTGCCAGCAGCCAAGGAAGGCTCACAGATACGCAGTATTTT,CASSQGRLTDTQYF